This TCR beta chain was sequenced for a study of blood T cell repertoires in COVID-19. Trimming took 5 bases from V and 2 from J, leaving 16 bases between them. The CDR3 is 16 residues long. The germline gives CDR1 LNHNV, CDR2 YYDKDF (reference sequence). In the authors' workflow: Estimates of nucleated cell counts were drawn from the amplification of reference gene primers. TCRdb's table, derived via immunoSEQ multiplex PCR, lists solely in-frame clones and lacks some. V and J calls and clone size come straight from that table; D and trimming were deduced from the DNA. The sample includes 140,000 to 150,000 clones, about 90% of them seen just once. Everyone who took part was roughly 18 to 100 years old, and they came from about two dozen US areas. Clinical histories supplied by participants themselves formed the basis of cohort assignment.

V usage is TRBV15 and J usage is TRBJ1-5; possible D gene TRBD1, 6 bases. The TCR was taken from a man aged 60 to 75 who had recovered from COVID-19. The sequencing input was PBMCs or T cells enriched from blood (not recorded which). The CDR3 sequence: CATSVGQSDGNQPQHF. The CDR3 DNA is TGTGCCACCAGCGTCGGACAGAGTGATGGCAATCAGCCCCAGCATTTT.